A single TCR beta chain is shown here with its context. The target antigen is unknown. These data are taken from a study of T cell responses to AZD1222 COVID-19 vaccine. The method was immunoSEQ multiplex PCR; TCRdb's version includes in-frame clones alone and lacks a portion of them. The data contain more than 95,000 clones, 90% of them singletons. Study results and caveats: Baseline testing showed seropositivity in only a handful of AZD1222 recipients. Repertoires in all cases were sampled only once the peak T cell response had passed.

Unmatched junction bases numbered 7, after V lost 2 bases and J lost 0 bases. Germline CDR1 and CDR2: SGHTS and YDEGEE. The CDR3 spans 16 residues. This TCR was recovered from an adult in good health. This chain connects TRBV5-8 to TRBJ1-1, with 7 positions matching TRBD1. Sequenced material: peripheral blood, taken on day 0 of MenACWY control vaccination. CDR3 loop: CASSLHTGVVNTEAFF. CDR3 nucleotide sequence: TGTGCCAGCAGCTTACATACAGGGGTAGTGAACACTGAAGCTTTCTTT.